These 15 T cell receptor beta chains share one sample of origin, sequenced in a study of T-cell memory formation after mild COVID-19. TCRdb independently ran MiXCR on the 5' RACE reads; one entry per CDR3 protein. This sample has some 310,000 distinct CDR3 sequences, with roughly 20% found just once. Sequenced sample: PBMCs or a T cell subset sorted from them (not recorded which). The receptors were gathered from a man younger than 35 who had mild COVID-19 (a few samples of this study predate the infection). Cell type and time point are not known.

The chain couples TRBV7-2 to TRBJ2-1; D call uncertain. Germline V CDR1 and CDR2: SGHTA, FQGNSA. This CDR3 comprises 13 residues. V was clipped by 5 bases and J by 5 bases, with 10 bases between them. The CDR3 loop reads CASSPNRHNEQFF. Written as DNA, the CDR3 is TGTGCCAGCAGCCCCAACCGACACAATGAGCAGTTCTTC.

This clonotype was seen a few times. The V gene is TRBV6-2 or TRBV6-3, the J gene TRBJ2-7; a possible D gene is TRBD1 (6 bases). Germline CDR1 is MNHEY and CDR2 is SVGEGT. CDR3 length: 12 residues. V lost 4 bases and J lost 6, with 10 bases in between. CDR3 nucleotides: TGTGCCAGCAGTTTACAGGGAAGCGAGCAGTACGTC. It is translated as CASSLQGSEQYV.

This clonotype was recorded once. The chain joins TRBV2 to TRBJ2-5; possibly TRBD1 for D (8 bases). The length of the CDR3 is 17 residues. Trimming removed 6 bases from V and 1 base from J, with 21 bases in between. Germline V gene sequence: CDR1 SNHLY, CDR2 FYNNEI. The CDR3 sequence is CASSTGGGAPFQETQYF. The CDR3 DNA is TGTGCCAGCAGCACAGGGGGAGGGGCCCCATTCCAAGAGACCCAGTACTTC.

The chain is built from TRBV18 and TRBJ2-5; possibly TRBD1 for D (5 bases). Trimming shortened V by 6 bases and J by 0 bases, and 11 bases separated the two germline ends. This CDR3 comprises 14 residues. Germline V CDR1 and CDR2: KGHSH, LQKENI. CDR3 sequence (DNA): TGTGCCAGCTCGGCAGGGCAGTACCAAGAGACCCAGTACTTC. The encoded protein is CASSAGQYQETQYF. The whole variable domain, remainder taken from reference TRBV18 and TRBJ2-5, is NAGVMQNPRHLVRRRGQEARLRCSPMKGHSHVYWYRQLPEEGLKFMVYLQKENIIDESGMPKERFSAEFPKEGPSILRIQQVVRGDSAAYFCASSAGQYQETQYFGPGTRLLVL.

This clonotype has just a few counts. The chain couples TRBV24-1 to TRBJ2-5, with D tentatively TRBD1 (7 bases). Trimming took 9 bases from V and 7 from J, leaving 17 bases between them. CDR1 KGHDR and CDR2 SFDVKD come from the germline V gene. The CDR3 loop spans 13 amino acids. The CDR3 here is CATEGGGAGTQYF. CDR3 nucleotide sequence: TGTGCCACCGAAGGAGGGGGCGCGGGGACCCAGTACTTC.

The chain carries TRBV28 and TRBJ2-7; no clear D gene. V was trimmed by 5 bases and J by 3 bases, leaving 14 bases between them. The CDR3 has 14 residues. The germline gives CDR1 MDHEN, CDR2 SYDVKM. In DNA form, the CDR3 reads TGTGCCAGCAGTGAACTGACACGTTTCTACGAGCAGTACGTC. Its translation is CASSELTRFYEQYV.

The V gene is TRBV6-5, the J gene TRBJ1-2; D gene unclear. Germline CDR1 reads MNHEY; CDR2 reads SVGAGI. V dropped 11 bases and J dropped 3 bases, with 16 bases sitting between them. This CDR3 comprises 13 residues. The CDR3 reads CAGPGVGDYGYTF. DNA for the CDR3: TGTGCCGGCCCGGGCGTCGGTGACTATGGCTACACCTTC.

This chain links TRBV7-9 with TRBJ2-7; D is perhaps TRBD1 (6 bases). CDR1 is SEHNR and CDR2 is FQNEAQ in the germline V gene (reference sequence). There are 17 residues in the CDR3. V was trimmed by 5 bases and J by 3 bases, leaving 23 bases between them. DNA of the CDR3: TGTGCCAGCAGCCCAAGTAAAACCTGGACAGAGTACTACGAGCAGTACTTC. Translated, it gives CASSPSKTWTEYYEQYF.

This clonotype has more than one count but fewer than ten. DNA of the CDR3: TGTGCCAGCAGTGAACGGGTCTTCAATCAGCCCCAGCATTTT. It is translated as CASSERVFNQPQHF. The chain links TRBV2 to TRBJ1-5; D is undetermined. The germline V gene encodes CDR1 SNHLY and CDR2 FYNNEI. The CDR3 runs 14 residues. Trimming left V 2 bases short and J 3 bases short, with 8 bases between.

In its sample, this clonotype was seen a few times. The genes are TRBV29-1 and TRBJ2-1; a weak D match, TRBD1 (6 bases). CDR1 and CDR2 from the germline V gene are SQVTM and ANQGSEA. CDR3 length: 11 residues. Trimming took off 6 bases at V and 8 bases at J, with 11 bases between the two ends. The CDR3 bases are TGCAGCGTACAGGGTGGCGATGAGCAGTTCTTC. Translated: CSVQGGDEQFF.

In its sample, this clonotype was seen a few times. V is TRBV7-2 and J is TRBJ2-3; D is ambiguous. The CDR3 extends over 16 amino acids. Deletions cut 0 bases from V and 3 bases from J, with 13 bases between. Germline CDR1 SGHTA, CDR2 FQGNSA. DNA for the CDR3: TGTGCCAGCAGCTTAGCGCGTCCGGGTACGACAGATACGCAGTATTTT. Amino acid sequence: CASSLARPGTTDTQYF.

This rearrangement joins TRBV10-3 to TRBJ2-5; D might be TRBD2 (5 bases). CDR3 size: 16 residues. Trimming pared 2 bases from V and 1 base from J, leaving 14 bases between. The V gene's germline CDR1 is ENHRY and CDR2 SYGVKD. CDR3 residues: CAISESRTAGQETQYF. In DNA, the CDR3 is TGTGCCATCAGTGAGAGCAGGACGGCGGGCCAAGAGACCCAGTACTTC.

A few counts support this clonotype. V usage is TRBV5-1 and J usage is TRBJ1-1, with 8 bases aligning to TRBD1. This CDR3 contains 13 residues. With V trimmed by 0 bases and J by 13 bases, 8 bases remained unmatched. CDR1 is SGHRS, CDR2 YFSETQ, per germline. The CDR3 sequence is CASSLAQGAPGFF. CDR3 DNA sequence: TGCGCCAGCAGCTTGGCCCAGGGGGCCCCAGGTTTCTTT.

Concerning this clonotype: One junction end does not reproduce the germline sequence, and a read error may be involved. The rearrangement uses TRBV5-4 and TRBJ2-1, with D possibly TRBD1 on 5 matching bases. The CDR3 runs 13 residues. CDR1 and CDR2 (germline): SGHNT, YYREEE (reference sequence). As DNA, the CDR3 is TGTGCCAGCACCTTGGTAGGGGCCAACGAGCAGTTCTTC. The encoded protein is CASTLVGANEQFF.

J is TRBJ1-6 and V is TRBV7-2, with D unresolved. Germline loops: CDR1 SGHTA, CDR2 FQGNSA. The CDR3 extends over 15 amino acids. Trimming took off 5 bases at V and 8 bases at J, with 16 bases between the two ends. The CDR3: CASSPRVVVDSPLHF. The CDR3 DNA follows: TGTGCCAGCAGCCCCCGGGTGGTAGTGGATTCACCCCTCCACTTT. The full variable domain, rest sourced from reference TRBV7-2 and TRBJ1-6, is GAGVSQSPSNKVTEKGKDVELRCDPISGHTALYWYRQSLGQGLEFLIYFQGNSAPDKSGLPSDRFSAERTGGSVSTLTIQRTQQEDSAVYLCASSPRVVVDSPLHFGNGTRLTVT.